The clone carrying this T cell receptor (beta chain) was observed many times. The CDR3 sequence is 16 residues long. CDR1 and CDR2 from the germline V gene are SGHAT and FQNNGV. V lost 3 bases and J lost 4; bases outside the gene matches: 8. RNA transcripts provided the source from which TCR beta CDR3 regions were amplified. During a first-round RT-PCR of the TCR CDR3, the HTBI primer set was used. TCRdb independently ran MiXCR on the multiplex PCR reads; one entry per CDR3 protein. The table has roughly 750,000 distinct CDR3 sequences, around 15% seen once; the top ten hold roughly 8%. The data derive from a study of T cells in Graves' hyperthyroidism and ophthalmopathy.

This receptor was taken from a man younger than 35 with Graves' hyperthyroidism. The sequenced material came from blood. The chain couples TRBV11-2 to TRBJ2-1; 8 bases fit TRBD2. Written as DNA, the CDR3 is TGTGCCAGCAGCTTTATTACTAGCGGAATATACAATGAGCAGTTCTTC. Protein product: CASSFITSGIYNEQFF.